This TCR beta chain was captured in a study of beta chain features in type 1 diabetes. What was sequenced were expressed TCRB transcripts, since all of the isolated RNA had been reverse transcribed. Sequenced by immunoSEQ multiplex PCR; TCRdb stores in-frame clones only, minus some. In the table there are roughly 450,000 clones, 11% to 15% of which are singletons. This clone was picked up a small number of times. Its cognate antigen is unknown. Broader study findings: The question left open here concerned HLA type influencing TCRB rearrangement. Shortening of TCRB CDR3s, moderate but significant, appeared in all four CD4+ subsets of Type 1 diabetes patients.

The clonotype originates from a man in his thirties or forties in good health. The sequencing sample was made of naive CD4+ T cells from blood.

CDR3 in DNA: TGTGCCAGCAGCCAAGGGGACCCGGGACAGGGGGCCGGGGCCAACGTCCTGACTTTC. Translation gives CASSQGDPGQGAGANVLTF. The chain carries TRBV14 and TRBJ2-6; 12 nucleotides agree with TRBD1. J gave up 4 bases and V 1 base, and 8 bases lay outside the gene matches. The CDR3 is made up of 19 amino acids. CDR1 is SGHDN, CDR2 FVKESK, per germline.